These T cell receptor beta chains were read from a single sample in a study of human T cells and chemical hapten exposure. TCRdb independently ran MiXCR on the RACE reads; one entry per CDR3 protein. The table lists approximately 41,000 distinct CDR3 sequences, 8% to 9.5% of them singletons. The sequenced sample was whole blood, obtained in connection with sensitization to the hapten diphenylcyclopropenone (DPC). The receptor set was obtained from a man aged 50 to 59 with alopecia areata. Some clones in this sample may be carry-over from other donors' samples. The CDR3 runs from the conserved cysteine through the conserved F or W. The D gene is left open where the match is weak. Where a row states a size, it is once, few, many or the class of an expanded clone; other rows omit it.

D gene: TRBD2; clone size: many; J gene: TRBJ2-1; V gene: TRBV4-1; CDR3 DNA: TGCGCCAGCACGAAGGGACTAGCGCTGTACAATGAGCAGTTCTTC; CDR3 protein: CASTKGLALYNEQFF
D gene: TRBD1; clone size: many; J gene: TRBJ1-1; V gene: TRBV3-1; CDR3 DNA: TGTGCCAGCAGCCAAGTGGCAGGGGGCACTGAAGCTTTCTTT; CDR3 protein: CASSQVAGGTEAFF
D gene: -; clone size: many; J gene: TRBJ2-5; V gene: TRBV7-2; CDR3 DNA: TGTGCCAGCAGCGCCCGGGCCAACTACGGGGAGACCCAGTACTTC; CDR3 protein: CASSARANYGETQYF
D gene: -; clone size: many; J gene: TRBJ1-1; V gene: TRBV12-3/TRBV12-4; CDR3 DNA: TGTGCCAGCAGTTTAAGTTGGCAGGGAATCATGGCTTTCTTT; CDR3 protein: CASSLSWQGIMAFF
D gene: TRBD1; clone size: many; J gene: TRBJ1-6; V gene: TRBV28; CDR3 DNA: TGTGCCAGCAGTTTGGACAGGGGGCTCGTTTCACCCCTCCACTTT; CDR3 protein: CASSLDRGLVSPLHF
D gene: TRBD2; clone size: many; J gene: TRBJ2-2; V gene: TRBV4-3; CDR3 DNA: TGCGCCAGCAGCCGGAAAACGGGACTAGCGGGACCGAACACCGGGGAGCTGTTTTTT; CDR3 protein: CASSRKTGLAGPNTGELFF
D gene: TRBD2; clone size: many; J gene: TRBJ2-3; V gene: TRBV12-3/TRBV12-4; CDR3 DNA: TGTGCCAGCAGTCCCCCGCTGCGACTAGCGGGAGGATCCACAGATACGCAGTATTTT; CDR3 protein: CASSPPLRLAGGSTDTQYF
D gene: TRBD2; clone size: medium-sized; J gene: TRBJ2-7; V gene: TRBV20-1; CDR3 DNA: TGCAGTGCTAGAGATCTGGCTAGCGGGAGAGCCTACGAGCAGTACTTC; CDR3 protein: CSARDLASGRAYEQYF
D gene: -; clone size: -; J gene: TRBJ2-5; V gene: TRBV29-1; CDR3 DNA: TGCAGCGGGGGCAGGGCCCAAGAGACCCAGTACTTC; CDR3 protein: CSGGRAQETQYF
D gene: TRBD2; clone size: many; J gene: TRBJ2-1; V gene: TRBV29-1; CDR3 DNA: TGCAGCGTTGAAGGCCCGTTGAGCGGGAGAGGGTACAATGAGCAGTTCTTC; CDR3 protein: CSVEGPLSGRGYNEQFF
D gene: TRBD1; clone size: many; J gene: TRBJ1-1; V gene: TRBV18; CDR3 DNA: TGTGCCAGCTCCTCCGGGACAGGGGATCTGAACACTGAAGCTTTCTTT; CDR3 protein: CASSSGTGDLNTEAFF
D gene: -; clone size: many; J gene: TRBJ1-2; V gene: TRBV5-4; CDR3 DNA: TGTGCCAGCAGCTTGTTATCAGGCAGGGGTTCCTCCTATGGCTACACCTTC; CDR3 protein: CASSLLSGRGSSYGYTF
D gene: TRBD2; clone size: many; J gene: TRBJ2-1; V gene: TRBV6-4; CDR3 DNA: TGTGCCAGCAGTGACTCGGGAGCGGGAGGGCTTGGGGTCTACAATGAGCAGTTCTTC; CDR3 protein: CASSDSGAGGLGVYNEQFF
D gene: TRBD1; clone size: -; J gene: TRBJ2-7; V gene: TRBV29-1; CDR3 DNA: TGCAGCGTGGGGGACAGGGCCTACGAGCAGTACTTC; CDR3 protein: CSVGDRAYEQYF
D gene: -; clone size: -; J gene: TRBJ1-3; V gene: TRBV5-1; CDR3 DNA: TGCGCCAGCAGCCTTTTTTCTGGAAACACCATATATTTT; CDR3 protein: CASSLFSGNTIYF
D gene: -; clone size: few; J gene: TRBJ2-1; V gene: TRBV12-3/TRBV12-4; CDR3 DNA: TGTGCCAGCAGGAAAGGGCTAGCGATTTACAATGAGCAGTTCTTC; CDR3 protein: CASRKGLAIYNEQFF
D gene: -; clone size: -; J gene: TRBJ1-1; V gene: TRBV30; CDR3 DNA: TGTGCCTGGAGTCCTCCCATTGTGGGTTCCACTGAAGCTTTCTTT; CDR3 protein: CAWSPPIVGSTEAFF
D gene: TRBD2; clone size: -; J gene: TRBJ2-3; V gene: TRBV20-1; CDR3 DNA: TGCAGTGCTAGCCGGACTAGCGGGAGGGCCACAGATACGCAGTATTTT; CDR3 protein: CSASRTSGRATDTQYF
D gene: -; clone size: many; J gene: TRBJ1-5; V gene: TRBV5-1; CDR3 DNA: TGCGCCAGCAGCTTCGACCAGCCCCAGCATTTT; CDR3 protein: CASSFDQPQHF
D gene: TRBD1; clone size: many; J gene: TRBJ2-2; V gene: TRBV7-3; CDR3 DNA: TGTGCCAGCAGCTTAACTGTGACAGGGACCGGGGAGCTGTTTTTT; CDR3 protein: CASSLTVTGTGELFF
D gene: TRBD2; clone size: few; J gene: TRBJ2-1; V gene: TRBV5-1; CDR3 DNA: TGCGCCAGCAGCTCACGGACTAGCGGGAGGTACAATGAGCAGTTCTTC; CDR3 protein: CASSSRTSGRYNEQFF
D gene: -; clone size: -; J gene: TRBJ2-7; V gene: TRBV10-3; CDR3 DNA: TGTGCCATCAGTGATGGAACCGAGCAGTACTTC; CDR3 protein: CAISDGTEQYF
D gene: -; clone size: -; J gene: TRBJ2-3; V gene: TRBV7-2; CDR3 DNA: TGTGCCAGCAGCAGAGGTGGAACAGATACGCAGTATTTT; CDR3 protein: CASSRGGTDTQYF
D gene: -; clone size: many; J gene: TRBJ2-2; V gene: TRBV6-1; CDR3 DNA: TGTGCCAGCAGTGAAGGGGGCGCGAAGACCGGGGAGCTGTTTTTT; CDR3 protein: CASSEGGAKTGELFF
D gene: TRBD2; clone size: many; J gene: TRBJ2-7; V gene: TRBV7-8; CDR3 DNA: TGTGCCAGTCAACCCACCGGGACTAGCGACTACGAGCAGTACTTC; CDR3 protein: CASQPTGTSDYEQYF
D gene: -; clone size: few; J gene: TRBJ1-2; V gene: TRBV24-1; CDR3 DNA: TGTGCCACCACCCCGGTCGGGGGCCCCCCAAGAGACTATGGCTACACCTTC; CDR3 protein: CATTPVGGPPRDYGYTF
D gene: -; clone size: few; J gene: TRBJ2-7; V gene: TRBV28; CDR3 DNA: TGTGCCAGCAGTTTACGTCAGGCCACCTACGAGCAGTACTTC; CDR3 protein: CASSLRQATYEQYF
D gene: TRBD1; clone size: -; J gene: TRBJ2-7; V gene: TRBV20-1; CDR3 DNA: TGCAGTGCTAGAGCAGGACAGGGGGATTGGGAGCAGTACTTC; CDR3 protein: CSARAGQGDWEQYF
D gene: -; clone size: few; J gene: TRBJ2-7; V gene: TRBV27; CDR3 DNA: TGTGCCAGCGGGCACCTCTACGAGCAGTACTTC; CDR3 protein: CASGHLYEQYF
D gene: -; clone size: -; J gene: TRBJ2-7; V gene: TRBV6-2/TRBV6-3; CDR3 DNA: TGTGCCAGCAGGCCCCTTGAGGGATACGAGCAGTACTTC; CDR3 protein: CASRPLEGYEQYF
D gene: -; clone size: few; J gene: TRBJ1-1; V gene: TRBV11-2; CDR3 DNA: TGTGCCAGCAGCCCAGGCCGGATTGAAGCTTTCTTT; CDR3 protein: CASSPGRIEAFF
D gene: -; clone size: -; J gene: TRBJ1-2; V gene: TRBV19; CDR3 DNA: TGTGCCAGTAGTATCACTGAACCCTATGGCTACACCTTC; CDR3 protein: CASSITEPYGYTF
D gene: TRBD1; clone size: many; J gene: TRBJ1-6; V gene: TRBV25-1; CDR3 DNA: TGTGCCAGCACGGGGTCCGGGACAGGGAATTCACCCCTCCACTTT; CDR3 protein: CASTGSGTGNSPLHF
D gene: -; clone size: few; J gene: TRBJ1-2; V gene: TRBV9; CDR3 DNA: TGTGCCAGCAGCGCAAGGACCCCTTCTACTGTCTATGGCTACACCTTC; CDR3 protein: CASSARTPSTVYGYTF
D gene: TRBD1; clone size: -; J gene: TRBJ2-7; V gene: TRBV29-1; CDR3 DNA: TGCAGCGTTGTAGGTCCCGGGGCAGGGGGCTCCTACGAGCAGTACTTC; CDR3 protein: CSVVGPGAGGSYEQYF
D gene: TRBD2; clone size: -; J gene: TRBJ2-1; V gene: TRBV28; CDR3 DNA: TGTGCCAGCAGTTTCCTAGCGGGAGAATACAATGAGCAGTTCTTC; CDR3 protein: CASSFLAGEYNEQFF
D gene: TRBD2; clone size: -; J gene: TRBJ2-3; V gene: TRBV10-3; CDR3 DNA: TGTGCCATCAGTGACCCCGGGAGGAGCACAGATACGCAGTATTTT; CDR3 protein: CAISDPGRSTDTQYF
D gene: TRBD1; clone size: -; J gene: TRBJ2-5; V gene: TRBV29-1; CDR3 DNA: TGCAGCATTCGGACAGGGAAAGAGACCCAGTACTTC; CDR3 protein: CSIRTGKETQYF
D gene: -; clone size: many; J gene: TRBJ2-7; V gene: TRBV18; CDR3 DNA: TGTGCCAGCTCACCACCCAGGGCAGCCTCCTACGAGCAGTACTTC; CDR3 protein: CASSPPRAASYEQYF
D gene: TRBD2; clone size: -; J gene: TRBJ2-3; V gene: TRBV7-2; CDR3 DNA: TGTGCCAGCAGCTCGGGACTAGCGGGATCTAGCACAGATACGCAGTATTTT; CDR3 protein: CASSSGLAGSSTDTQYF
D gene: TRBD1; clone size: many; J gene: TRBJ2-7; V gene: TRBV20-1; CDR3 DNA: TGCAGTGTCCCTGACAGGGGGCACTACGAGCAGTACTTC; CDR3 protein: CSVPDRGHYEQYF
D gene: -; clone size: -; J gene: TRBJ2-3; V gene: TRBV4-2; CDR3 DNA: TGTGCCAGCAGCCAAGATGGTCAGAACACAGATACGCAGTATTTT; CDR3 protein: CASSQDGQNTDTQYF
D gene: TRBD1; clone size: many; J gene: TRBJ2-7; V gene: TRBV13; CDR3 DNA: TGTGCCAGCAGAATCCGGGACAGGAGCTACGAGCAGTACTTC; CDR3 protein: CASRIRDRSYEQYF
D gene: -; clone size: many; J gene: TRBJ1-3; V gene: TRBV12-3/TRBV12-4; CDR3 DNA: TGTGCCAGCAGTTTAAACAGGGTCGGAATGGGAAACACCATATATTTT; CDR3 protein: CASSLNRVGMGNTIYF
D gene: TRBD2; clone size: -; J gene: TRBJ2-6; V gene: TRBV29-1; CDR3 DNA: TGCAGCGTTGAATATAGCGGGCGCGGGGCCAACGTCCTGACTTTC; CDR3 protein: CSVEYSGRGANVLTF
D gene: -; clone size: few; J gene: TRBJ2-5; V gene: TRBV28; CDR3 DNA: TGTGCCAGCAGTTTACCGCCAGAGACCCAGTACTTC; CDR3 protein: CASSLPPETQYF
D gene: -; clone size: few; J gene: TRBJ1-4; V gene: TRBV28; CDR3 DNA: TGTGCCAGCAGCCCCGGGGGAGATAATGAAAAACTGTTTTTT; CDR3 protein: CASSPGGDNEKLFF
D gene: -; clone size: few; J gene: TRBJ2-7; V gene: TRBV20-1; CDR3 DNA: TGCAGTGCTCCCAACAGGTTCCCTTCCTACGAGCAGTACTTC; CDR3 protein: CSAPNRFPSYEQYF
D gene: -; clone size: few; J gene: TRBJ2-5; V gene: TRBV28; CDR3 DNA: TGTGCCAGCACATTAGGAGGGGAGACCCAGTACTTC; CDR3 protein: CASTLGGETQYF
D gene: -; clone size: -; J gene: TRBJ2-5; V gene: TRBV29-1; CDR3 DNA: TGCAGCGTTGTGCAATTCCAAGAGACCCAGTACTTC; CDR3 protein: CSVVQFQETQYF
D gene: TRBD1; clone size: -; J gene: TRBJ2-6; V gene: TRBV5-1; CDR3 DNA: TGCGCCAGCAGCTTGCAGGGGGCGCGGACTACTGGGGCCAACGTCCTGACTTTC; CDR3 protein: CASSLQGARTTGANVLTF
D gene: -; clone size: -; J gene: TRBJ1-3; V gene: TRBV6-5; CDR3 DNA: TGTGCCAGCAGCCAAACAGGGTATGGAAACACCATATATTTT; CDR3 protein: CASSQTGYGNTIYF